This is a list of T cell receptor beta chains from one sample in a study of cytotoxic CD8 clonotypes in ibrutinib-treated CLL. The repertoire was sequenced with immunoSEQ multiplex PCR; TCRdb's copy has only in-frame clones and lacks some. This table has about 160,000 clones, roughly 86% appearing once. The sample here was PBMCs, taken after 12 months of ibrutinib treatment. The receptors stem from a human donor with chronic lymphocytic leukemia. Both conserved end residues are part of each CDR3. The D gene is left open where the match is weak. Rows may omit the clone size; those that give it use once, few, many or a size class.

>TRBV19|TRBD1|TRBJ1-5|once
CASRVGQGGNQPQHF
TGTGCCAGTCGGGTGGGCCAGGGGGGGAATCAGCCCCAGCATTTT
>TRBV20-1|TRBD2|TRBJ2-7|once
CRGGAVKEQYF
TGCCGCGGGGGGGCCGTGAAAGAGCAGTACTTC
>TRBV9|TRBD1|TRBJ2-1|NA
CASSVGGQGSGHEQFF
TGTGCCAGCAGCGTAGGGGGACAGGGAAGTGGGCATGAGCAGTTCTTC
>TRBV9|TRBD2|TRBJ2-1|NA
CASSVVSGRNNEQFF
TGTGCCAGCAGCGTAGTTAGCGGGAGGAACAATGAGCAGTTCTTC
>TRBV12-5|TRBD1|TRBJ2-2|NA
CASGQGRYTGELFF
TGTGCTAGCGGACAGGGGAGGTACACCGGGGAGCTGTTTTTT
>TRBV5-1|TRBD1|TRBJ2-1|NA
CASSPGGAGGSNEQFF
TGCGCCAGCAGCCCAGGCGGCGCAGGGGGCTCCAATGAGCAGTTCTTC
>TRBV7-3|NA|TRBJ2-6|NA
CASSLTGSGANVLTF
TGTGCCAGCAGCTTAACCGGGTCCGGGGCCAACGTCCTGACTTTC
>TRBV15|NA|TRBJ2-6|NA
CATSRDRSRGAGANVLTF
TGTGCCACCAGCAGAGATCGGTCCAGGGGGGCTGGGGCCAACGTCCTGACTTTC
>TRBV29-1|TRBD1|TRBJ2-2|NA
CSVETLPWTGMAGELFF
TGCAGCGTTGAGACCCTACCTTGGACAGGGATGGCCGGGGAGCTGTTTTTT
>TRBV5-6|NA|TRBJ2-5|NA
CASSERLREETQYF
TGTGCCAGCAGCGAGCGATTGCGGGAAGAGACCCAGTACTTC
>TRBV19|NA|TRBJ1-1|few
CASSRRGSRTEAFF
TGTGCCAGTAGTAGGAGGGGGTCTAGGACTGAAGCTTTCTTT
>TRBV28|TRBD1|TRBJ1-5|NA
CASSPPGTGNRQPQHF
TGTGCCAGCAGCCCCCCCGGGACAGGGAATCGCCAGCCCCAGCATTTT
>TRBV6-1|TRBD1|TRBJ1-5|once
CASSGQGYSNQPQHF
TGTGCCAGCAGTGGACAGGGTTATAGCAATCAGCCCCAGCATTTT
>TRBV6-1|TRBD1|TRBJ2-7|NA
CASSPGTANYEQYF
TGTGCCAGCAGCCCCGGGACAGCGAACTACGAGCAGTACTTC